The 29 T cell receptor beta chains presented below share a single source sample, sequenced in a study of blood T cell repertoires in COVID-19. Here immunoSEQ multiplex PCR was the method, and the copy in TCRdb shows in-frame clones only, minus some. In the table there are around 350,000 clones, approximately 86% of which are singletons. Sequencing was performed on peripheral blood. The receptors come from a human donor in a cohort sampled during active COVID-19.

V usage is TRBV7-2 and J usage is TRBJ2-7; the D is unclear. This CDR3 is built from 14 residues. The germline V and J ends were trimmed by 2 bases and 0 bases, with 8 bases remaining between them. Germline V gene data show CDR1 as SGHTA and CDR2 as FQGNSA. The CDR3 is CASSLSPSSYEQYF. The CDR3 DNA follows: TGTGCCAGCAGCTTATCCCCCAGCTCCTACGAGCAGTACTTC.

The chain recombines TRBV29-1 with TRBJ2-7; 9 bases fit TRBD1. Germline CDR1 is SQVTM and CDR2 is ANQGSEA. The CDR3 is made up of 15 amino acids. V was clipped by 6 bases and J by 1 base; unmatched bases: 10. The CDR3 protein is CSVEIQGAVSYEQYF. The CDR3 DNA reads as TGCAGCGTAGAAATACAGGGGGCGGTTTCCTACGAGCAGTACTTC.

J is TRBJ2-7 and V is TRBV3-1 (or the pseudogene TRBV3-2), with 8 bases identical to TRBD2. Germline CDR1 is LGHDT and CDR2 is YNNKEL (reference sequence). CDR3 size: 14 residues. V trimming: 4 bases; J trimming: 4 bases; junction bases outside the gene matches: 6. CDR3 amino acids: CASSPLRGGYEQYF. The CDR3 DNA is TGTGCCAGCAGCCCACTCCGGGGGGGGTACGAGCAGTACTTC.

The rearrangement links TRBV6-7 to TRBJ2-6, with D perhaps matching TRBD1 (5 bases). TRBV6-7 is assigned to the ORF class and has an uncertain function. Trimming took 3 bases from V and 0 from J, leaving 18 bases between them. The CDR3 contains 19 residues. This chain's CDR3 is CASSYNGREPPSGANVLTF. In DNA, the CDR3 is TGTGCCAGCAGTTATAATGGCAGGGAACCTCCCTCTGGGGCCAACGTCCTGACTTTC.

The V gene is TRBV30, the J gene TRBJ1-5, with D maybe TRBD1 (5 bases). The ends were cut back, 2 bases at V and 9 bases at J, with 8 bases in the middle. Germline-derived CDR1 and CDR2 are GTSNPN and SVGIG (reference sequence). The CDR3 covers 11 residues. CDR3 sequence reads: CAWSSQGPQHF. In DNA, the CDR3 is TGTGCCTGGAGTTCCCAGGGGCCCCAGCATTTT.

This clone has more than one count but fewer than ten. The chain couples TRBV5-1 to TRBJ2-5; D call uncertain. Germline CDR1 and CDR2: SGHRS and YFSETQ. V was clipped by 8 bases and J by 6 bases, with 20 bases between them. CDR3 size: 14 residues. CDR3: CASSTGGRGQTQYF. The CDR3 nucleotides read TGCGCCAGTAGTACTGGCGGAAGAGGTCAGACCCAGTACTTC.

The chain uses TRBV15 and TRBJ2-1, with D possibly TRBD1 on 5 matching bases. Germline assignment: CDR1 LNHNV and CDR2 YYDKDF (reference sequence). The CDR3 is 13 residues long. Trimming left V 5 bases short and J 7 bases short, with 12 bases between. The CDR3 protein is CATSEVTVNEQFF. The CDR3, as DNA: TGTGCCACCAGCGAAGTGACAGTTAATGAGCAGTTCTTC.

The rearrangement uses TRBV30 and TRBJ1-1, with D possibly matching TRBD1 (5 bases). The CDR3 length is 15 residues. Germline V CDR1 and CDR2: GTSNPN, SVGIG (reference sequence). Trimming took off 3 bases at V and 1 base at J, with 15 bases between the two ends. DNA for the CDR3: TGTGCCTGGAGCCGGGGCGGGGTAGGGAACACTGAAGCTTTCTTT. Amino acid sequence: CAWSRGGVGNTEAFF.

The chain carries TRBV20-1 and TRBJ2-3; 8 nucleotides line up with TRBD2. Germline-derived CDR1 and CDR2 are DFQATT and SNEGSKA (reference sequence). Unmatched junction bases numbered 8, after V lost 3 bases and J lost 6 bases. The CDR3 is 14 residues long. The CDR3 sequence: CSASPMGGRDTQYF. The CDR3 DNA is TGCAGTGCTAGTCCAATGGGCGGGAGGGATACGCAGTATTTT.

V and J are TRBV7-9 and TRBJ1-3; TRBD1 is a possible D gene (6 bases). Trimming left V 2 bases short and J 4 bases short, with 12 bases between. This CDR3 is 15 amino acids long. Germline V gene data show CDR1 as SEHNR and CDR2 as FQNEAQ (reference sequence). The CDR3 reads CASSLWSGAGNTIYF. As DNA, the CDR3 is TGTGCCAGCAGCTTATGGTCAGGGGCGGGAAACACCATATATTTT.

This clone has just a few counts. The gene calls are TRBV7-3 and TRBJ1-1; no clear D. CDR3 length equals 13 residues. Trimming shortened V by 1 base and J by 2 bases, and 5 bases separated the two germline ends. Germline assignment: CDR1 SGHTA and CDR2 FQGTGA. The CDR3: CASSLSENTEAFF. The CDR3 nucleotides read TGTGCCAGCAGCTTAAGCGAAAACACTGAAGCTTTCTTT.

The J gene is TRBJ2-3, the V gene TRBV6-4; D possibly corresponds to TRBD1 (5 bases). The length of the CDR3 is 15 residues. The germline CDR1 and CDR2 sequences are MRHNA and SNTAGT. The V end lost 5 bases, the J end lost 0 bases, and 12 bases lay between the germline ends. CDR3 DNA: TGTGCCAGCAGTTCAGGGTCTACTAGCACAGATACGCAGTATTTT. Translating it yields CASSSGSTSTDTQYF.

V is TRBV7-3 and J is TRBJ2-3, with 8 positions matching TRBD2. CDR1 and CDR2 from the germline V gene are SGHTA and FQGTGA. This CDR3 contains 15 residues. V lost 4 bases and J lost 5; bases outside the gene matches: 8. CDR3 loop: CASSSTGGAGDTQYF. As DNA, the CDR3 is TGTGCCAGCAGCTCCACCGGGGGGGCAGGAGATACGCAGTATTTT.

The chain recombines TRBV7-8 with TRBJ1-5; 8 bases align to TRBD1. This CDR3 contains 16 residues. Germline CDR1 reads SGHVS; CDR2 reads FQNEAQ. V lost 6 bases to trimming and J lost 1 base; unmatched junction nucleotides: 8. In DNA, the CDR3 is TGTGCCAGCAGACCCCCCCAGGGGGCAAGCAATCAGCCCCAGCATTTT. Translating it yields CASRPPQGASNQPQHF.

The J gene is TRBJ2-3, the V gene TRBV3-1 (or the pseudogene TRBV3-2), with TRBD2 matching over 8 bases. V dropped 3 bases and J dropped 15; count of bases not matched to a gene: 14. CDR1 and CDR2 from the germline V gene are LGHDT and YNNKEL (reference sequence). The CDR3 extends over 14 amino acids. The CDR3 bases are TGTGCCAGCAGCCATGGAGGAGCCGGGGGGGGCACATATTTT. Encoded protein: CASSHGGAGGGTYF.

J is TRBJ1-6 and V is TRBV30; D call uncertain. With 6 bases removed from V and 0 bases from J, the gap between germline ends came to 9 bases. This CDR3 is 14 amino acids long. Germline CDR1 is GTSNPN and CDR2 is SVGIG (reference sequence). The CDR3: CACGISSYNSPLHF. In nucleotides, the CDR3 is TGTGCCTGCGGGATCAGCTCCTATAATTCACCCCTCCACTTT.

This chain uses TRBV30 with TRBJ1-3; 8 bases map to TRBD1. V lost 8 bases to trimming and J lost 0 bases; unmatched junction nucleotides: 3. Germline V gene data show CDR1 as GTSNPN and CDR2 as SVGIG (reference sequence). The CDR3 runs 13 residues. CDR3 in DNA: TGTGCCGGACAGGGTAACTCTGGAAACACCATATATTTT. Translating gives CAGQGNSGNTIYF.

The rearrangement joins TRBV3-1 (or the pseudogene TRBV3-2) to TRBJ1-5, with D unclear. Trimming removed 0 bases from V and 3 bases from J, with 9 bases in between. The CDR3 is 15 amino acids. Germline V lookup: CDR1 LGHDT, CDR2 YNNKEL (reference sequence). CDR3 loop: CASSQDSQVNQPQHF. For the CDR3, the DNA is TGTGCCAGCAGCCAAGATTCGCAGGTCAATCAGCCCCAGCATTTT.

The V call is TRBV12-3 or TRBV12-4, the J call TRBJ1-5; D unresolved. CDR3 length equals 13 residues. The V end lost 3 bases, the J end lost 4 bases, and 7 bases lay between the germline ends. The DNA of the CDR3 is TGTGCCAGCAGTTTTGCGGGAAATCAGCCCCAGCATTTT. Amino acids: CASSFAGNQPQHF.

The chain recombines TRBV12-3 or TRBV12-4 with TRBJ2-5; maybe TRBD2 (7 bases). This CDR3 comprises 13 residues. The V and J ends lost 9 bases and 3 bases respectively, with 14 bases between them. The CDR3 DNA sequence: TGTGCCAGTCGTCCGGGGGGCAAAGAGACCCAGTACTTC. It encodes CASRPGGKETQYF.

The rearrangement uses TRBV24-1 and TRBJ1-1, with D hard to call. Per germline, CDR1 KGHDR and CDR2 SFDVKD. CDR3 length: 13 residues. Trimming removed 4 bases at V and 1 base at J, with 6 bases between. The CDR3 protein is CATSDRRNTEAFF. CDR3 bases: TGTGCCACCAGTGACCGGAGGAACACTGAAGCTTTCTTT.

This clone was seen only once. V is TRBV9 and J is TRBJ2-1, with TRBD2 matching over 10 bases. This CDR3 is 17 amino acids long. Per germline, CDR1 SGDLS and CDR2 YYNGEE. The trim removed 0 bases at V and 3 bases at J, leaving 6 bases unmatched. The CDR3 is CASSVVASGGYYNEQFF. Written as DNA, the CDR3 is TGTGCCAGCAGCGTAGTGGCTAGCGGGGGATACTACAATGAGCAGTTCTTC.

The gene calls are TRBV6-6 and TRBJ2-7; D call uncertain. CDR1 and CDR2 from the germline V gene are MNHNY and SVGAGI (reference sequence). The ends were cut back, 2 bases at V and 3 bases at J, with 14 bases in the middle. This CDR3 comprises 15 residues. The CDR3 DNA reads TGTGCCAGCAGTTACCAAAAGCTAGACGGCTACGAGCAGTACTTC. This codes for CASSYQKLDGYEQYF.

The V gene is TRBV6-1, the J gene TRBJ2-3; 12 positions agree with TRBD2. The CDR3 has 16 amino acids. Germline lookup yields CDR1 MNHNS and CDR2 SASEGT. V lost 2 bases and J lost 1; bases outside the gene matches: 1. The CDR3 nucleotides read TGTGCCAGCAGTGAACGACTAGCGGGAGGCACAGATACGCAGTATTTT. The encoded protein is CASSERLAGGTDTQYF.

V is TRBV5-1 and J is TRBJ2-2; no firm D call. The CDR3 spans 14 residues. Germline loops: CDR1 SGHRS, CDR2 YFSETQ. Trimming left V 0 bases short and J 4 bases short, with 7 bases between. Here the CDR3 reads CASSLAQSTGELFF. CDR3 DNA sequence: TGCGCCAGCAGCTTGGCTCAGTCCACCGGGGAGCTGTTTTTT.

The rearrangement joins TRBV4-1 to TRBJ1-4, with 8 positions matching TRBD1. This CDR3 has 15 residues. V lost 8 bases to trimming and J lost 3 bases; unmatched junction nucleotides: 8. In germline, CDR1 is MGHRA, CDR2 YSYEKL. The DNA for the CDR3 is TGCGCCAGCCGTGTCCCAGGGGGCTCTAATGAAAAACTGTTTTTT. It encodes CASRVPGGSNEKLFF.

This sequence joins TRBV7-9 and TRBJ2-3, with 10 positions matching TRBD2. CDR1 and CDR2 from the germline V gene are SEHNR and FQNEAQ (reference sequence). This CDR3 is built from 16 residues. The V gene end was trimmed by 2 bases and the J gene end by 5 bases; junction bases not matched to a gene: 7. The CDR3 sequence is CASSLTSGKEGDTQYF. The CDR3 DNA reads as TGTGCCAGCAGCTTAACTAGCGGGAAGGAAGGAGATACGCAGTATTTT. Full variable domain (missing parts from reference TRBV7-9 and TRBJ2-3): DTGVSQNPRHKITKRGQNVTFRCDPISEHNRLYWYRQTLGQGPEFLTYFQNEAQLEKSRLLSDRFSAERPKGSFSTLEIQRTEQGDSAMYLCASSLTSGKEGDTQYFGPGTRLTVL.

This clone was recorded only once. This sequence joins TRBV2 and TRBJ1-1; D might be TRBD1 (5 bases). The CDR3 length is 14 residues. Germline V gene data show CDR1 as SNHLY and CDR2 as FYNNEI. Trimming pared 5 bases from V and 4 bases from J, leaving 14 bases between. CDR3 in amino acids: CASSLSPQGTEAFF. In DNA, the CDR3 is TGTGCCAGCAGTCTCTCCCCCCAGGGCACTGAAGCTTTCTTT.

The genes are TRBV5-1 and TRBJ1-4; no reliable D call. The germline V and J ends were trimmed by 3 bases and 0 bases, with 6 bases remaining between them. CDR1 and CDR2 from the germline V gene are SGHRS and YFSETQ. This CDR3 comprises 14 residues. CDR3 bases: TGCGCCAGCAGCTCAGAAACAACTAATGAAAAACTGTTTTTT. Translating gives CASSSETTNEKLFF.